These 9 T cell receptor beta chains were sequenced from one sample in a study of T cells in localized non-small cell lung cancer. TCRdb keeps only in-frame clones here, not all; method: immunoSEQ multiplex PCR. The sample yields tens of thousands of clones, 93% seen once. The sequencing here drew on peripheral blood, taken before any cancer treatment. Every receptor here comes from an older female donor with stage I lung adenocarcinoma.

V is TRBV6-5 and J is TRBJ2-3, with 8 bases identical to TRBD1. Germline CDR1 reads MNHEY; CDR2 reads SVGAGI. The CDR3 has 13 amino acids. V was pared by 5 bases and J by 12 bases, with 10 bases of the junction left unmatched. Written as DNA, the CDR3 is TGTGCCAGCAGTCGGACAGGGAAGATAGGACAGTATTTT. This codes for CASSRTGKIGQYF.

Turning to this clone: A junction end diverges from the germline sequence, so it may reflect a read error. The chain carries TRBV6-5 and TRBJ1-1; D not resolved. CDR3 length: 15 amino acids. Germline lookup yields CDR1 MNHEY and CDR2 SVGAGI. In DNA, the CDR3 is TGTGCCACCAGTTACTTATGGCAGGCTGGCACTGAAGCTTTCTTT. This gives the protein CATSYLWQAGTEAFF.

The genes are TRBV5-8 and TRBJ1-1; possibly TRBD1 for D (6 bases). The CDR3 extends over 14 amino acids. V lost 5 bases and J lost 0, with 11 bases in between. Germline-derived CDR1 and CDR2 are SGHTS and YDEGEE. CDR3 in DNA: TGTGCCAGCAGAAGTCAGGGGCTGAACACTGAAGCTTTCTTT. Its translation is CASRSQGLNTEAFF.

This clone has only one observation. The rearrangement uses TRBV28 and TRBJ1-2; 8 positions agree with TRBD1. CDR1 and CDR2 from the germline V gene are MDHEN and SYDVKM. The CDR3 contains 14 residues. Trimming took 1 base from V and 6 from J; bases not matched to a gene: 4. The CDR3 here is CASSLYGQGDGYTF. Written as DNA, the CDR3 is TGTGCCAGCAGTTTATATGGACAGGGCGATGGCTACACCTTC.

The chain uses TRBV4-3 and TRBJ1-3; a possible D gene is TRBD1 (5 bases). This CDR3 has 16 residues. In germline, CDR1 is LGHNA, CDR2 YSLEER. V was shortened by 1 base and J by 0 bases, with 10 bases between the two germline ends. The CDR3 region is CASSQGFGGSGNTIYF. CDR3 bases: TGCGCCAGCAGCCAAGGATTCGGGGGCTCTGGAAACACCATATATTTT.

The chain joins TRBV6-5 to TRBJ2-5; unclear D gene. The CDR3 spans 11 residues. V was pared by 5 bases and J by 2 bases, with 3 bases between. Germline V gene sequence: CDR1 MNHEY, CDR2 SVGAGI. The CDR3 nucleotides are TGTGCCAGCAGTCAACAAGAGACCCAGTACTTC. Residues: CASSQQETQYF.

This clone occurred once. This chain uses TRBV9 with TRBJ1-2; 8 bases fit TRBD1. The CDR3 is made up of 15 amino acids. Germline CDR1 SGDLS, CDR2 YYNGEE. Trimming cost V 0 bases and J 6 bases; bases outside gene matches: 7. As DNA, the CDR3 is TGTGCCAGCAGCGTAGCGGCAGGGGGCGTTAATGGCTACACCTTC. This encodes CASSVAAGGVNGYTF.

V gene TRBV6-1 combines with J gene TRBJ2-3; possible D gene TRBD2, 7 bases. Germline V lookup: CDR1 MNHNS, CDR2 SASEGT. Trimming cost V 7 bases and J 2 bases, with 13 bases left between them. The CDR3 has 14 residues. For the CDR3, the DNA is TGTGCCAGCACTGCGGGGGCCCTCACAGATACGCAGTATTTT. Its protein is CASTAGALTDTQYF.

The chain links TRBV15 to TRBJ1-4, with a tentative D call TRBD1 (5 bases). This CDR3 has 16 residues. Germline CDR1 and CDR2: LNHNV and YYDKDF (reference sequence). Trimming took 0 bases from V and 2 from J, leaving 10 bases between them. CDR3 bases: TGTGCCACCAGCAGAGATGGGGCAGGGACTAATGAAAAACTGTTTTTT. It codes for CATSRDGAGTNEKLFF.